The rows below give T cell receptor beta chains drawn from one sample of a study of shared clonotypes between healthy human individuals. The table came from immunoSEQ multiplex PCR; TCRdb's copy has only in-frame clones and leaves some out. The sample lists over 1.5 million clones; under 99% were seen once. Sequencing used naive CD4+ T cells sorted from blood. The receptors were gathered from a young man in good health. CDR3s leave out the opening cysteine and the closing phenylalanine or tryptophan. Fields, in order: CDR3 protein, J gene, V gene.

CDR3 protein: ASSSRPGNEQF
J gene: TRBJ2-1
V gene: TRBV7-6

CDR3 protein: ASSYSTGLNYGYT
J gene: TRBJ1-2
V gene: TRBV5-6

CDR3 protein: AWTATSEAF
J gene: TRBJ1-1
V gene: TRBV30

CDR3 protein: ASSLPRPGQGSYEQY
J gene: TRBJ2-7
V gene: TRBV28

CDR3 protein: ASSLYLSGRETQY
J gene: TRBJ2-5
V gene: TRBV13

CDR3 protein: AWSRGQNSNQPQH
J gene: TRBJ1-5
V gene: TRBV30

CDR3 protein: ASIGTSSGNTIY
J gene: TRBJ1-3
V gene: TRBV6-5

CDR3 protein: ASSVNVGVYEQY
J gene: TRBJ2-7
V gene: TRBV6-1

CDR3 protein: ASSIMRQGEPYEQY
J gene: TRBJ2-7
V gene: TRBV19

CDR3 protein: ASSQEILAGVNNEQF
J gene: TRBJ2-1
V gene: TRBV4-3

CDR3 protein: ASSLFPNSNQPQH
J gene: TRBJ1-5
V gene: TRBV27

CDR3 protein: ASSKFGGAGTGGREQY
J gene: TRBJ2-7
V gene: TRBV21-1

CDR3 protein: ASSARYNEQF
J gene: TRBJ2-1
V gene: TRBV2

CDR3 protein: ASRTGTGPYEQY
J gene: TRBJ2-7
V gene: TRBV6-1

CDR3 protein: ASSSYGTQYT
J gene: TRBJ1-2
V gene: TRBV27

CDR3 protein: ASSPVPGAKSNTIY
J gene: TRBJ1-3
V gene: TRBV18

CDR3 protein: ASSLSKTSGRSYNEQF
J gene: TRBJ2-1
V gene: TRBV28

CDR3 protein: ASSIRAGISYEQY
J gene: TRBJ2-7
V gene: TRBV19

CDR3 protein: ATLPGTFDQPQH
J gene: TRBJ1-5
V gene: TRBV28

CDR3 protein: ASSAGQRATDTQY
J gene: TRBJ2-3
V gene: TRBV11-2

CDR3 protein: ASSELVSGRGETQY
J gene: TRBJ2-5
V gene: TRBV2

CDR3 protein: ASSVDRATYNEQF
J gene: TRBJ2-1
V gene: TRBV5-1

CDR3 protein: ASSLADEQY
J gene: TRBJ2-7
V gene: TRBV5-4

CDR3 protein: ASSQGASDRSEQY
J gene: TRBJ2-7
V gene: TRBV4-1

CDR3 protein: ASSFSPGSNTGELF
J gene: TRBJ2-2
V gene: TRBV5-4

CDR3 protein: ASTPRVGSGNEQF
J gene: TRBJ2-1
V gene: TRBV28

CDR3 protein: ASSLRVSGSAYEQY
J gene: TRBJ2-7
V gene: TRBV7-2

CDR3 protein: ASSLVGGREFQETQY
J gene: TRBJ2-5
V gene: TRBV5-6

CDR3 protein: ASSKRVGDEQF
J gene: TRBJ2-1
V gene: TRBV21-1

CDR3 protein: ASSLARGNIQY
J gene: TRBJ2-4
V gene: TRBV7-9

CDR3 protein: ASRNGGSYEQY
J gene: TRBJ2-7
V gene: TRBV6-5

CDR3 protein: SVRGTGGGYGYT
J gene: TRBJ1-2
V gene: TRBV29-1

CDR3 protein: ASSPRSSGSGYNEQF
J gene: TRBJ2-1
V gene: TRBV7-9

CDR3 protein: ASSQEQGGAYGYT
J gene: TRBJ1-2
V gene: TRBV4-1

CDR3 protein: ASRNPSEGTEAF
J gene: TRBJ1-1
V gene: TRBV7-6

CDR3 protein: ASSSGETQY
J gene: TRBJ2-5
V gene: TRBV27

CDR3 protein: ASSKSGRHNEQF
J gene: TRBJ2-1
V gene: TRBV27

CDR3 protein: ASKDGGPYNEQF
J gene: TRBJ2-1
V gene: TRBV6-5

CDR3 protein: ASKSREVVDTQY
J gene: TRBJ2-3
V gene: TRBV7-2

CDR3 protein: ASSEGLWTEAF
J gene: TRBJ1-1
V gene: TRBV14

CDR3 protein: ASSSQGFADTQY
J gene: TRBJ2-3
V gene: TRBV5-1